This T cell receptor (beta chain) was captured in a study of OX40 agonist ivuxolimab in advanced cancers. For this clone: Its target is not known.

General observations from the study: Expansion of clones was among the lowest in partial responders at 0.1-3.0 mg/kg.

The CDR3 contains 14 residues. V shed 4 bases, J shed 5 bases, and the junction held 3 bases outside the gene matches. Germline assignment: CDR1 MNHNY and CDR2 SVGAGI (reference sequence). TCRdb's table, derived via immunoSEQ multiplex PCR, lists solely in-frame clones and lacks some. The sample yields 62,000 or so clones, about 89% seen once. The chain links TRBV6-6 to TRBJ2-1; 9 bases map to TRBD2. The TCR comes from an adult with an advanced solid tumor such as melanoma, head and neck, liver or kidney cancer. The sample was CD4+ or CD8+ T cells sorted from blood, taken in a trial of the OX40 agonist ivuxolimab. The CDR3 DNA sequence: TGTGCCAGCAGTTGGACTAGCGCTGACAATGAGCAGTTCTTC. It encodes CASSWTSADNEQFF.